This is a list of T cell receptor beta chains from one sample in a study of regulatory T cells in long-lasting Graves disease. Each CDR3 protein gets one entry after TCRdb re-called the multiplex PCR reads with MiXCR. The sample includes a few hundred thousand distinct CDR3 sequences, 12% to 15% of them seen just once. These data are also associated with another study on T cells in Graves' hyperthyroidism and ophthalmopathy.

This specimen consisted of peripheral blood mononuclear cells (PBMCs), obtained at new diagnosis, from a patient treated with antithyroid drugs. These TCRs come from a woman in her forties or fifties with Graves disease. The conserved cysteine and the conserved F or W are not part of the CDR3 here. The listing skips clone size in some rows; elsewhere it reads once, few, many or a size class.

>once|TRBJ2-1|TRBV4-1
ASRGTEQF
>NA|TRBJ1-6|TRBV9
ASSVGTPYSPLH
>NA|TRBJ1-6|TRBV6-2/TRBV6-3
ASSYRNDLH
>many|TRBJ2-5|TRBV30
AWGQGVGLMVYQETQY
>NA|TRBJ2-3|TRBV20-1
SARVGGRIDTQY
>many|TRBJ2-3|TRBV28
ASSLFPGLAGVADTQY
>few|TRBJ1-5|TRBV27
ASSFGTAEWPQH
>NA|TRBJ2-7|TRBV2
ASSDQTYEQY
>NA|TRBJ2-7|TRBV5-1
ASSFTGGAPYEQY
>few|TRBJ2-5|TRBV9
ASSPIRGQETQY
>NA|TRBJ1-2|TRBV20-1
SAGQDFYGYT
>few|TRBJ1-1|TRBV6-1
ASSEKGNTEAF
>many|TRBJ2-1|TRBV9
ASSGGVSVSYNEQF
>many|TRBJ1-1|TRBV3-1
ASSPLGQGNTEAF
>few|TRBJ2-7|TRBV5-8
ASSDPGRSSYEQY
>NA|TRBJ2-7|TRBV20-1
SARDTAGTLGEQY
>NA|TRBJ2-5|TRBV29-1
SVEGQQETQY
>few|TRBJ2-1|TRBV7-6
ASSLARVLAGVPSSYNEQF
>many|TRBJ2-1|TRBV20-1
SPRERSYNEQF
>many|TRBJ2-3|TRBV27
ASSFLARTDTQY
>NA|TRBJ2-1|TRBV13
ASSTSPWTGESNEQF
>NA|TRBJ2-1|TRBV4-1
ASSPTDLRNEQF
>many|TRBJ1-5|TRBV2
ASSEAPVSNQPQH
>many|TRBJ1-2|TRBV10-1
ARKTGVYYGYT
>few|TRBJ2-7|TRBV9
ASSSDRGPSYEQY
>few|TRBJ2-6|TRBV7-2
ASSLLSASLYHSGANVLT
>NA|TRBJ2-2|TRBV20-1
SATLWRETDTGELV
>NA|TRBJ2-1|TRBV4-1
ASSQDLPSSYNEQF
>many|TRBJ1-1|TRBV28
ASTSGGWGTEAF
>many|TRBJ1-2|TRBV5-1
ASSGGQENYGYT
>few|TRBJ1-1|TRBV20-1
SARGGYGENTEAF
>many|TRBJ2-1|TRBV10-3
AISESSSGSFVQF
>NA|TRBJ1-2|TRBV5-5
ASSLLVGYGYT
>NA|TRBJ2-7|TRBV4-1
ASSQGDRGPEQY
>many|TRBJ2-1|TRBV28
AIAGTIRNEQF
>NA|TRBJ2-3|TRBV3-1
ASTTTGTSGSTDTQY
>few|TRBJ2-7|TRBV6-2/TRBV6-3
ASTSGGGGLLAGRAYEQY